These 7 T cell receptor beta chains were sequenced from one sample in a study of blood T cell repertoires in COVID-19. Profiled with immunoSEQ multiplex PCR; TCRdb holds only in-frame clones, not every one. Among about 76,000 clones listed, 80% to 90% were seen once. Sequencing input: peripheral blood. Source of these receptors: a woman between 55 and 75 years old with acute or convalescent COVID-19.

This chain connects TRBV11-2 to TRBJ1-2, with TRBD1 matching over 7 bases. CDR3 size: 14 residues. CDR1 SGHAT and CDR2 FQNNGV come from the germline V gene. Trimming at V came to 5 bases and at J to 4 bases, leaving 7 bases not matched to a gene. CDR3 DNA: TGTGCCAGCAGCCCTTCGACAGGGCTCTATGGCTACACCTTC. Its protein is CASSPSTGLYGYTF.

In its sample, this clone was seen once. The chain has TRBV24-1 and TRBJ2-3; TRBD1 matches 9 bases. Germline CDR1 reads KGHDR; CDR2 reads SFDVKD. V shed 3 bases, J shed 2 bases, and the junction held 11 bases outside the gene matches. The CDR3 contains 18 residues. CDR3 region: CATSDPLGTGTPTDTQYF. The CDR3 bases are TGTGCCACCAGTGATCCCCTGGGGACAGGGACCCCCACAGATACGCAGTATTTT.

The chain has TRBV21-1 and TRBJ1-5. TRBV21-1 is noted as a pseudogene. The CDR3 is 15 amino acids. CDR3 amino acids: CASSKWRVSNQPQHF. DNA for the CDR3: TGTGCCAGCAGCAAGTGGAGGGTATCAAACCAGCCCCAGCATTTT.

This chain links TRBV18 with TRBJ2-1, with 8 bases that match TRBD1. The germline V gene has CDR1 KGHSH and CDR2 LQKENI. The CDR3 has 15 residues. The V gene end was trimmed by 5 bases and the J gene end by 3 bases; junction bases not matched to a gene: 6. CDR3 sequence reads: CASSLQGDFYNEQFF. CDR3 sequence (DNA): TGTGCCAGCTCATTACAGGGGGACTTCTACAATGAGCAGTTCTTC.

The chain recombines TRBV7-2 with TRBJ1-2, with 8 bases fitting TRBD1. Looked up from germline, CDR1 is SGHTA and CDR2 is FQGNSA. The CDR3 is 17 amino acids. V shed 1 base, J shed 1 base, and the junction held 8 bases outside the gene matches. DNA for the CDR3: TGTGCCAGCAGCTTAGGTGACAGGGGCCGGATTAACTATGGCTACACCTTC. Encoded protein: CASSLGDRGRINYGYTF.

The V call is TRBV11-3, the J call TRBJ2-2; 11 bases align to TRBD2. The germline gives CDR1 SGHNT, CDR2 YENEEA. J lost 1 base, V lost 5 bases, and 3 bases had no gene match. This CDR3 is built from 16 residues. CDR3 sequence reads: CASSPLAGENTGELFF. The DNA of the CDR3 is TGTGCCAGCAGCCCACTAGCGGGGGAGAACACCGGGGAGCTGTTTTTT.

The gene calls are TRBV28 and TRBJ1-5; D remains unclear. In germline, CDR1 is MDHEN, CDR2 SYDVKM. This CDR3 contains 15 residues. Trimming removed 3 bases at V and 0 bases at J, with 9 bases between. The CDR3 nucleotides are TGTGCCAGCAGTTTCGCGGCCCCTAGCAATCAGCCCCAGCATTTT. This encodes CASSFAAPSNQPQHF.